Following are 12 T cell receptor beta chains from one sample sequenced in a study of T cell responses to AZD1222 COVID-19 vaccine. Repertoires were generated with immunoSEQ multiplex PCR, while TCRdb's copy carries only in-frame clones and drops some. The table includes some 150,000 clones, around 88% detected once. Sample: peripheral blood, taken on day 0 of MenACWY control vaccination. These receptors all come from an adult in good health.

The CDR3: CASSLARVNTEAFF. For the CDR3, the DNA is TGTGCCAGCAGCTTAGCGAGGGTGAACACTGAAGCTTTCTTT. The rearrangement links TRBV11-3 to TRBJ1-1; D remains ambiguous. The germline V gene has CDR1 SGHNT and CDR2 YENEEA. The CDR3 contains 14 residues. Trimming cost V 1 base and J 0 bases, with 6 bases left between them. The full variable domain, its missing parts supplied by reference TRBV11-3 and TRBJ1-1, is EAGVVQSPRYKIIEKKQPVAFWCNPISGHNTLYWYLQNLGQGPELLIRYENEEAVDDSQLPKDRFSAERLKGVDSTLKIQPAELGDSAVYLCASSLARVNTEAFFGQGTRLTVV.

This clone was detected only once. The J gene is TRBJ1-2, the V gene TRBV18, with D maybe TRBD1 (6 bases). This CDR3 contains 13 residues. The V end was cut by 5 bases, the J end by 2 bases, with 9 bases between. Germline values: CDR1 KGHSH, CDR2 LQKENI. CDR3 protein: CASSGGENYGYTF. DNA for the CDR3: TGTGCCAGCTCAGGGGGCGAGAACTATGGCTACACCTTC.

V and J are TRBV19 and TRBJ2-7; D remains ambiguous. The CDR3 length is 14 residues. Germline CDR1 is LNHDA and CDR2 is SQIVND (reference sequence). V lost 5 bases, J lost 2 bases, and 13 bases lay in between. The DNA of the CDR3 is TGTGCCAGTAGTGCCACAGATTATACCTACGAGCAGTACTTC. Translating gives CASSATDYTYEQYF.

V and J are TRBV7-6 and TRBJ1-5; the D is unclear. The length of the CDR3 is 12 residues. Germline assignment: CDR1 SGHVS and CDR2 FNYEAQ. CDR3 residues: CGGREVCQPQHF. The CDR3 coding sequence is TGTGGAGGGCGGGAGGTATGTCAGCCCCAGCATTTT.

The rearrangement links TRBV10-3 to TRBJ1-5; tentatively, D is TRBD1 (5 bases). The germline V gene has CDR1 ENHRY and CDR2 SYGVKD. This CDR3 is 13 amino acids long. Trimming shortened V by 6 bases and J by 0 bases, and 6 bases separated the two germline ends. The CDR3 sequence is CAIRGGSNQPQHF. The DNA of the CDR3 is TGTGCCATCAGGGGGGGTAGCAATCAGCCCCAGCATTTT.

V and J are TRBV14 and TRBJ2-3; D perhaps matches TRBD2 (5 bases). The length of the CDR3 is 15 residues. V was cut by 0 bases and J by 3 bases, with 10 bases left in between. Germline values: CDR1 SGHDN, CDR2 FVKESK. CDR3: CASSQDLPGTDTQYF. CDR3 coding DNA: TGTGCCAGCAGCCAAGATTTACCGGGAACAGATACGCAGTATTTT.

The chain joins TRBV21-1 to TRBJ1-1. TRBV21-1 is annotated as a pseudogene. This CDR3 has 13 amino acids. The CDR3 sequence is CASSNHGGHKAFF. In nucleotides, the CDR3 is TGTGCCAGCAGCAATCATGGGGGTCATAAAGCTTTCTTT.

Note on this clone: A much larger clone sits a single nucleotide away, making a read error possible. The rearrangement uses TRBV7-2 and TRBJ2-7; no clear D. This CDR3 region has 12 residues. Looked up from germline, CDR1 is SGHTA and CDR2 is FQGNSA. V gave up 2 bases and J gave up 1 base, with 3 bases separating them. This CDR3 is CASSLQSYEQYF. DNA of the CDR3: TGTGCCAGCAGCTTACAGTCCTACGAGCAGTACTTC.

The chain joins TRBV2 to TRBJ1-2; a weak D match, TRBD1 (5 bases). The length of the CDR3 is 13 residues. The germline CDR1 and CDR2 sequences are SNHLY and FYNNEI. V was trimmed by 5 bases and J by 3 bases, leaving 10 bases between them. CDR3 coding DNA: TGTGCCAGCAGTTCTCAGGGTGACTATGGCTACACCTTC. Translated: CASSSQGDYGYTF. Full variable domain (rest looked up from reference TRBV2 and TRBJ1-2): EPEVTQTPSHQVTQMGQEVILRCVPISNHLYFYWYRQILGQKVEFLVSFYNNEISEKSEIFDDQFSVERPDGSNFTLKIRSTKLEDSAMYFCASSSQGDYGYTFGSGTRLTVV.

This sequence joins TRBV5-1 and TRBJ2-2, with 7 bases fitting TRBD2. J was trimmed by 2 bases and V by 0 bases; bases with no gene match: 7. The V gene's germline CDR1 is SGHRS and CDR2 YFSETQ. The CDR3 spans 17 residues. In nucleotides, the CDR3 is TGCGCCAGCAGCTTGGAAGTAGCGGGCCTTAACACCGGGGAGCTGTTTTTT. This encodes CASSLEVAGLNTGELFF. Drawing the rest from reference TRBV5-1 and TRBJ2-2, the complete variable domain is KAGVTQTPRYLIKTRGQQVTLSCSPISGHRSVSWYQQTPGQGLQFLFEYFSETQRNKGNFPGRFSGRQFSNSRSEMNVSTLELGDSALYLCASSLEVAGLNTGELFFGEGSRLTVL.

The chain uses TRBV2 and TRBJ1-2, with D perhaps matching TRBD1 (5 bases). CDR1 is SNHLY, CDR2 FYNNEI, per germline. Trimming removed 8 bases at V and 2 bases at J, with 12 bases between. This CDR3 contains 13 residues. The CDR3 sequence is CASDKSGNYGYTF. CDR3 DNA sequence: TGTGCCAGCGATAAATCAGGGAACTATGGCTACACCTTC.

The chain combines TRBV5-5 with TRBJ2-2; D call uncertain. CDR3 length equals 13 residues. V was shortened by 4 bases and J by 7 bases, with 11 bases between the two germline ends. The germline CDR1 and CDR2 sequences are SGHKS and YYEKEE (reference sequence). The CDR3 DNA follows: TGTGCCAGCAGCCGCATGAGGTTCGGGGAGCTGTTTTTT. This sequence encodes CASSRMRFGELFF.